A single TCR beta chain is shown here with its context. Assay: immunoSEQ multiplex PCR; the TCRdb copy retains only in-frame clones and omits some. The repertoire has fewer than 2.5 million clones, 93% of them found once; the top ten carry around 0.37%. This entry comes from a study of shared clonotypes between healthy human individuals. The CDR3 runs 13 residues. V was cut by 2 bases and J by 8 bases, with 10 bases left in between. Germline V CDR1 and CDR2: SGHTA, FQGNSA. The sequencing input was naive CD4+ T cells from PBMCs. The subset here: CD45RA+ positively selected. The receptor was derived from a man between 18 and 35 years old in good health. Some clones in this sample may be carry-over from other donors' samples. The chain uses TRBV7-2 and TRBJ1-5, with a tentative D call TRBD1 (6 bases). This chain's CDR3 is CASSLNRVEPQHF. CDR3 coding DNA: TGTGCCAGCAGCTTAAACAGGGTAGAGCCCCAGCATTTT. The full variable domain, completed using reference TRBV7-2 and TRBJ1-5, is GAGVSQSPSNKVTEKGKDVELRCDPISGHTALYWYRQSLGQGLEFLIYFQGNSAPDKSGLPSDRFSAERTGGSVSTLTIQRTQQEDSAVYLCASSLNRVEPQHFGDGTRLSIL.